These 27 T cell receptor beta chains share one sample of origin, sequenced in a study of breast tumors, draining lymph nodes, adjacent tissues. The lymph nodes were axillary draining lymph nodes from breast cancer patients. TCRdb fed the multiplex PCR reads into MiXCR, producing one record per CDR3 protein. The sample records approximately 230,000 distinct CDR3 sequences, under 35% being singletons. The specimen sequenced was axillary lymph node tissue. These receptors came from a female donor with breast cancer. Some clones in this sample may be carry-over from other donors' samples.

This clonotype was observed a handful of times. This CDR3 fails to terminate in the conserved phenylalanine or tryptophan, so it likely reflects a read error. The V gene is TRBV19, the J gene TRBJ2-1; 8 positions agree with TRBD1. Per germline, CDR1 LNHDA and CDR2 SQIVND (reference sequence). This CDR3 is 16 amino acids long. Trimming took 0 bases from V and 8 from J; bases not matched to a gene: 9. CDR3 DNA sequence: TGTGCCAGTAGTATAGATAGCAGGGGGCAATACTATGAGCAGTTCTCC. Amino acids: CASSIDSRGQYYEQFS.

This clonotype came up a few times. The V call is TRBV18, the J call TRBJ2-3; TRBD2 matches 9 bases. V shed 1 base and J 2 bases; nucleotides not matched to a gene: 13. Germline V lookup: CDR1 KGHSH, CDR2 LQKENI. This CDR3 comprises 19 residues. The CDR3: CASSPLPRPQREATDTQYF. The CDR3 coding sequence is TGTGCCAGCTCACCACTTCCCCGCCCTCAGCGGGAGGCCACAGATACGCAGTATTTT. The full variable domain, rest sourced from reference TRBV18 and TRBJ2-3, is NAGVMQNPRHLVRRRGQEARLRCSPMKGHSHVYWYRQLPEEGLKFMVYLQKENIIDESGMPKERFSAEFPKEGPSILRIQQVVRGDSAAYFCASSPLPRPQREATDTQYFGPGTRLTVL.

As for this clonotype: A read error may be the cause here, since a much bigger clone is one base away. The V and J genes are TRBV12-5 and TRBJ2-3; 9 nucleotides match TRBD1. The V gene end was trimmed by 3 bases and the J gene end by 4 bases; junction bases not matched to a gene: 2. CDR3 length equals 14 residues. CDR1 and CDR2 from the germline V gene are LGHNT and FRNRAP. The CDR3 DNA follows: TGTGCTAGTGGTTTCCGGGACAGGGCAGATACGCAGTATTTT. It is translated as CASGFRDRADTQYF.

Ten or more counts support this clonotype. This chain joins TRBV11-3 and TRBJ1-3, with 9 nucleotides matching TRBD1. With 5 bases clipped from V and 4 bases from J, the junction kept 6 bases outside the gene matches. The CDR3 is 15 amino acids. Germline CDR1 SGHNT, CDR2 YENEEA. CDR3 in DNA: TGTGCCAGCAGCCCGGGACAGGGACCGGGAAACACCATATATTTT. It is translated as CASSPGQGPGNTIYF.

The V and J genes are TRBV5-6 and TRBJ2-7; 9 bases agree with TRBD1. The CDR3 has 14 residues. The junction had 1 base not matched to a gene; V was cut back by 3 bases and J by 0 bases. Germline values: CDR1 SGHDT, CDR2 YYEEEE. The chain's CDR3 is CASSWDRASYEQYF. DNA of the CDR3: TGTGCCAGCAGCTGGGACAGGGCCTCCTACGAGCAGTACTTC.

The gene calls are TRBV28 and TRBJ2-1; either TRBD1 or TRBD2 may fit D (5 bases each). CDR1 is MDHEN and CDR2 is SYDVKM in the germline V gene. The CDR3 runs 15 residues. V was cut by 2 bases and J by 4 bases, with 12 bases left in between. The CDR3 spells CASSLPGARYNEQFF. The CDR3, as DNA: TGTGCCAGCAGTTTACCCGGGGCGCGTTACAATGAGCAGTTCTTC. Full variable domain (missing parts from reference TRBV28 and TRBJ2-1): DVKVTQSSRYLVKRTGEKVFLECVQDMDHENMFWYRQDPGLGLRLIYFSYDVKMKEKGDIPEGYSVSREKKERFSLILESASTNQTSMYLCASSLPGARYNEQFFGPGTRLTVL.

This clonotype appeared many times. The chain carries TRBV15 and TRBJ2-2; D might be TRBD2 (6 bases). The CDR3 is 16 amino acids. Germline values: CDR1 LNHNV, CDR2 YYDKDF (reference sequence). Deletions cut 0 bases from V and 6 bases from J, with 14 bases between. CDR3 sequence reads: CATSRDGAGSAGELFF. The CDR3, as DNA: TGTGCCACCAGCAGAGATGGGGCGGGGTCGGCCGGGGAGCTGTTTTTT.

This clonotype was seen many times. The DNA of the CDR3 is TGTGCCAGCAGTCTTAGAGCGGGGGGGCCTCCCGGGGAGCTGTTTTTT. Its translation is CASSLRAGGPPGELFF. This chain connects TRBV6-5 to TRBJ2-2; 10 nucleotides agree with TRBD2. Looked up from germline, CDR1 is MNHEY and CDR2 is SVGAGI. Trimming at V came to 5 bases and at J to 6 bases, leaving 9 bases not matched to a gene. The CDR3 sequence is 16 residues long.

The chain uses TRBV15 and TRBJ1-1; weak D call: TRBD1 (5 bases). The ends were cut back, 1 base at V and 1 base at J, with 7 bases in the middle. The CDR3 sequence is 14 residues long. Germline V gene lookup returns CDR1 LNHNV and CDR2 YYDKDF (reference sequence). The CDR3 nucleotides are TGTGCCACCAGCAGAGGCGGGGGGAACACTGAAGCTTTCTTT. Protein sequence: CATSRGGGNTEAFF.

This clonotype has just a few counts. The rearrangement joins TRBV3-1 to TRBJ2-7; weak D call: TRBD1 (5 bases). The CDR3 length is 15 residues. Trimming removed 1 base from V and 6 bases from J, with 16 bases in between. The germline V gene encodes CDR1 LGHDT and CDR2 YNNKEL (reference sequence). CDR3 sequence: CASSQGAGPSSEQYF. CDR3 nucleotides: TGTGCCAGCAGCCAAGGGGCAGGGCCATCTTCCGAGCAGTACTTC.

This clonotype turned up a few times. CDR3 in amino acids: CASRLGLANEQYF. The CDR3 nucleotides are TGTGCCAGCAGATTGGGACTAGCTAACGAGCAGTACTTC. V gene TRBV28 combines with J gene TRBJ2-7; 9 positions match TRBD2. Per the germline V gene, CDR1 is MDHEN and CDR2 is SYDVKM. V shed 6 bases, J shed 5 bases, and the junction held 5 bases outside the gene matches. The CDR3 contains 13 residues.

Comment on this clonotype: This may arise from a read error, as a much more abundant clone is one base away. The chain recombines TRBV4-3 with TRBJ2-1, with 9 bases aligning to TRBD2. Germline CDR1 and CDR2: LGHNA and YSLEER. CDR3 length: 17 amino acids. This chain's CDR3 is CASSQVWGGGGASEQLF. Here the CDR3 DNA reads TGCGCCAGCAGCCAGGTCTGGGGCGGCGGGGGGGCCTCTGAGCAGCTCTTC.

This clonotype occurred a few times. This chain links TRBV6-1 with TRBJ2-2, with 7 bases matching TRBD2. The V gene end was trimmed by 7 bases and the J gene end by 5 bases; junction bases not matched to a gene: 13. This CDR3 region has 16 residues. Germline assignment: CDR1 MNHNS and CDR2 SASEGT. CDR3 DNA sequence: TGTGCCAGCAAGCCCGGGGCGGGAGTACGGACCGGGGAGCTGTTTTTT. Translating gives CASKPGAGVRTGELFF.

Details on this clonotype: A much larger clonotype is one base distant, so this may be a read error. The conserved phenylalanine or tryptophan normally closing the CDR3 is absent here, so this likely arose from a read error. V usage is TRBV14 and J usage is TRBJ2-3; D tentatively reads TRBD1 or TRBD2 (5 bases each). Germline V gene lookup returns CDR1 SGHDN and CDR2 FVKESK. This CDR3 spans 13 amino acids. Trimming took off 4 bases at V and 6 bases at J, with 11 bases between the two ends. CDR3 DNA: TGTGCCAGCAGCCGGGACCTTCGGGATACGCAGTATTCT. It encodes CASSRDLRDTQYS.

This clonotype has ten or more counts. The chain is built from TRBV2 and TRBJ2-3; tentative D call: TRBD1 (6 bases). Germline CDR1 SNHLY, CDR2 FYNNEI. The V gene lost 4 bases and the J gene lost 2 bases, with 13 bases spanning the gap. The CDR3 spans 15 residues. The CDR3 DNA reads TGTGCCAGCAGTGTCGGAAGGGGGACCACAGATACGCAGTATTTT. It specifies CASSVGRGTTDTQYF.

V and J are TRBV7-9 and TRBJ2-7, with a possible D match to TRBD2 (6 bases). Trimming stripped 3 bases from V and 7 bases from J, with 25 bases between. The V gene's germline CDR1 is SEHNR and CDR2 FQNEAQ (reference sequence). The CDR3 is made up of 17 amino acids. The CDR3 here is CASSFGLRGNFWVEQYF. The DNA of the CDR3 is TGTGCCAGCAGCTTCGGCCTACGGGGGAATTTTTGGGTTGAGCAGTACTTC. The full variable domain, its missing parts supplied by reference TRBV7-9 and TRBJ2-7, is DTGVSQNPRHKITKRGQNVTFRCDPISEHNRLYWYRQTLGQGPEFLTYFQNEAQLEKSRLLSDRFSAERPKGSFSTLEIQRTEQGDSAMYLCASSFGLRGNFWVEQYFGPGTRLTVT.

This clonotype was seen many times. The chain uses TRBV2 and TRBJ2-2; unclear D gene. This CDR3 spans 11 amino acids. Between the trimmed V and J ends, which lost 9 bases and 1 base, there was a span of 3 bases. Germline V CDR1 and CDR2: SNHLY, FYNNEI. CDR3 DNA sequence: TGTGCCAGTCAGAACACCGGGGAGCTGTTTTTT. Its protein product is CASQNTGELFF.

A remark on this clonotype: Since a much larger clone is just one base distant, this may be a read error. The chain joins TRBV4-2 to TRBJ2-2; a possible D gene is TRBD1 (7 bases). From germline, CDR1 is LGHNA and CDR2 YNFKEQ. V lost 7 bases and J 1 base, leaving 16 bases between the germline ends. There are 16 residues in the CDR3. CDR3 DNA: TGTGCCAGCAACCTAAGACAGGGACTGAACACCGGGGAGCTGTTTTTT. Residues: CASNLRQGLNTGELFF.

The genes are TRBV3-1 and TRBJ2-2; weak D call: TRBD2 (7 bases). This CDR3 contains 17 residues. CDR1 LGHDT and CDR2 YNNKEL come from the germline V gene (reference sequence). The V end was cut by 0 bases, the J end by 5 bases, with 16 bases between. CDR3 loop: CASSQDRGALGTGELFF. The DNA of the CDR3 is TGTGCCAGCAGCCAAGATCGGGGGGCCCTCGGAACCGGGGAGCTGTTTTTT.

This clonotype was recorded at least ten times. The V and J genes are TRBV9 and TRBJ1-2; D possibly corresponds to TRBD1 (6 bases). The CDR3 totals 14 residues. Germline assignment: CDR1 SGDLS and CDR2 YYNGEE. Trimming removed 5 bases at V and 3 bases at J, with 14 bases between. This CDR3 reads CASSDPGADYGYTF. The CDR3 DNA is TGTGCCAGCAGTGATCCAGGGGCGGACTATGGCTACACCTTC.

Notes on this clonotype: This may be a read error, as it is one base from a much larger clone. This rearrangement joins TRBV15 to TRBJ2-5, with a tentative D call TRBD2 (5 bases). The CDR3 contains 12 residues. Germline CDR1 LNHNV, CDR2 YYDKDF (reference sequence). Here the CDR3 reads CAASRGGETQYF. As DNA, the CDR3 is TGTGCCGCCAGCAGAGGAGGTGAGACCCAGTACTTC.

The chain carries TRBV10-2 and TRBJ2-7, with 11 positions matching TRBD2. CDR3 size: 15 residues. Losses at the gene ends were 4 bases for V and 0 bases for J; bases not matched to a gene: 2. The germline gives CDR1 WSHSY, CDR2 SAAADI. The CDR3 reads CASSGTSGYSYEQYF. The CDR3 DNA sequence: TGCGCCAGCAGTGGGACTAGCGGGTACTCCTACGAGCAGTACTTC.

This chain uses TRBV20-1 with TRBJ2-3; D is possibly TRBD1 (5 bases). CDR1 and CDR2 (germline): DFQATT, SNEGSKA (reference sequence). This CDR3 region has 14 residues. This chain's CDR3 is CSQVRGPSTDTQYF. As DNA, the CDR3 is TGCAGCCAAGTTAGGGGCCCCAGCACAGATACGCAGTATTTT.

With respect to this clonotype: A single base separates this from a much larger clone, so it may be a read error. The chain employs TRBV5-1 and TRBJ2-5; 9 bases agree with TRBD1. CDR3 size: 15 residues. CDR1 and CDR2 from the germline V gene are SGHRS and YFSETQ. Trimming cost V 3 bases and J 2 bases; bases outside gene matches: 5. CDR3 in amino acids: CASSSVTGGQETQYF. CDR3 DNA sequence: TGCGCCAGCAGCTCGGTGACAGGGGGACAAGAGACCCAGTACTTC. Based on the CDR3 plus reference TRBV5-1 and TRBJ2-5, the full variable domain is KAGVTQTPRYLIKTRGQQVTLSCSPISGHRSVSWYQQTPGQGLQFLFEYFSETQRNKGNFPGRFSGRQFSNSRSEMNVSTLELGDSALYLCASSSVTGGQETQYFGPGTRLLVL.

This clonotype occurred many times. This sequence joins TRBV5-1 and TRBJ2-7, with 8 positions matching TRBD1. The CDR3 runs 15 residues. V lost 4 bases and J lost 4; bases outside the gene matches: 10. Germline-derived CDR1 and CDR2 are SGHRS and YFSETQ. The CDR3, as DNA: TGCGCCAGCAGCCTCACATTGGGACAGGATTACGAGCAGTACTTC. Translating it yields CASSLTLGQDYEQYF.

Worth noting for this clonotype: A much more abundant neighbour one base away suggests this may be a read error. This chain uses TRBV14 with TRBJ2-7; weak D call: TRBD1 (6 bases). Germline values: CDR1 SGHDN, CDR2 FVKESK. V dropped 2 bases and J dropped 5 bases, with 13 bases sitting between them. The CDR3 is made up of 14 amino acids. The CDR3 nucleotides read TGTGCCAGCAGCCAAACTTCACAGGGCCACGAGCAGTACTTC. This gives the protein CASSQTSQGHEQYF.

This clonotype has just a few counts. This may stem from a read error, because a much larger clone lies one nucleotide away. The DNA of the CDR3 is TGCAGTGCTAGAGACCGGAGGAGCTCCTCCGAGCAGTACTTC. Its protein product is CSARDRRSSSEQYF. V is TRBV20-1 and J is TRBJ2-7; tentative D call: TRBD2 (5 bases). The CDR3 sequence is 14 residues long. Germline CDR1 is DFQATT and CDR2 is SNEGSKA (reference sequence).